The rows below give T cell receptor beta chains drawn from one sample of a study of T-cell reconstitution after alpha-beta-depleted transplantation in children. Via MiXCR, TCRdb re-called the PCR reads, giving one row per CDR3 protein. Here the sample spans 750,000 to 950,000 distinct CDR3 sequences, roughly 15% being singletons. The sequencing here drew on PBMCs, mostly from graft donor cells, taken 360 days after TCRalphabeta/CD19-depleted stem cell transplant. These receptors were obtained from a male patient aged 10-17 years who had a stem cell transplant for acute lymphoblastic leukemia, so the T cells may come from the graft donor. The CDR3 runs from the conserved cysteine through the conserved F or W. A D gene is named only where the DNA matches it firmly. Rows may omit the clone size; those that give it use once, few, many or a size class.

DNA	CDR3	size	D	V	J
TGTGCCAGCAACCGACCGGGACTACCTGTTAACTACGAGCAGTACTTC	CASNRPGLPVNYEQYF	-	TRBD2	TRBV6-2/TRBV6-3	TRBJ2-7
TGCGCCACCCAGAGACCGGGCCTACCCCGCAATGAGCAGTTCTTC	CATQRPGLPRNEQFF	-	-	TRBV10-2	TRBJ2-1
TGCGCCAGCAGCCAAGCTGGCGGGACGGTCTCTGGAAACACCATATATTTT	CASSQAGGTVSGNTIYF	-	-	TRBV4-1	TRBJ1-3
TGTGCCAGCAGCAGCAGGGACAGGGGGTACTACGAGCAGTACTTC	CASSSRDRGYYEQYF	-	TRBD1	TRBV5-5	TRBJ2-7
TGTGCCAGCAGCCAGGGCCCCGAAGCGGGAGGGTTAAACAATGAGCAGTTCTTC	CASSQGPEAGGLNNEQFF	-	TRBD2	TRBV14	TRBJ2-1
TGTGCCGCAAGGAAAACCCATGAGCAGTTCTTC	CAARKTHEQFF	-	-	TRBV25-1	TRBJ2-1
TGTGCCATCAGTGAACGGGGCAAGGGTACTTACGATCAGTACTTC	CAISERGKGTYDQYF	many	-	TRBV10-3	TRBJ2-7
TGTGCCAGCAGCGTTGGCGGGGTGCGTAACTACGAGCAGTACTTC	CASSVGGVRNYEQYF	many	-	TRBV9	TRBJ2-7
TGTGCCAGCCCCGGACTAGCGGGAGACAGGAGGGATACGCAGTATTTT	CASPGLAGDRRDTQYF	few	TRBD2	TRBV2	TRBJ2-3
TGTGCCAGCAGCCCCATTCCAGGGTCCTACAATGAGCAGTTCTTC	CASSPIPGSYNEQFF	-	-	TRBV7-3	TRBJ2-1
TGTGCCAGCGGACAGGGTACGGAGAGAATCTATGGCTACACCTTC	CASGQGTERIYGYTF	many	TRBD1	TRBV12-3/TRBV12-4	TRBJ1-2
TGTGCCAGCAGCCCCGTACGAACATCGGGAGGAGAGACCCAGTACTTC	CASSPVRTSGGETQYF	few	TRBD2	TRBV28	TRBJ2-5
TGTGCCAGCATAGGTGACTCGAGCTCCTACAATGAGCAGTTCTTC	CASIGDSSSYNEQFF	-	-	TRBV2	TRBJ2-1
TGTGCCAGCAGCGCTAGCGGGAGAGGAGGAGAGACCCAGTACTTC	CASSASGRGGETQYF	many	TRBD2	TRBV12-3/TRBV12-4	TRBJ2-5
TGTGCCACCAGCAGAGATTCAGGGGCGAATGAAAAACTGTTTTTT	CATSRDSGANEKLFF	-	-	TRBV15	TRBJ1-4
TGTGCCAGCACCGGACTAGACGCGCCCGCCCGTCATCAAGAGACCCAGTACTTC	CASTGLDAPARHQETQYF	-	TRBD2	TRBV11-2	TRBJ2-5
TGTGCCAGCAGCCGGGACAGGGAGAACACTGAAGCTTTCTTT	CASSRDRENTEAFF	-	TRBD1	TRBV11-1	TRBJ1-1
TGTGCCAGCAGCTTAGGCCGTACTAACGGGGAGCTGTTTTTT	CASSLGRTNGELFF	-	-	TRBV7-6	TRBJ2-2
TGCGCCAGCAGGGAAGGACTGGGGACGAAGACCCAGTACTTC	CASREGLGTKTQYF	few	-	TRBV10-2	TRBJ2-5
TGTGCCAGCAGCCCGACAGGGGCCTCTCAGAAGAGAACTAGCGGGAGAGGTAGGAATGAGCAGTTCTTC	CASSPTGASQKRTSGRGRNEQFF	-	TRBD2	TRBV4-2	TRBJ2-1
TGTGCCAGCAGTTCCGTCGGAGGGGCGGGCTATGGCTACACCTTC	CASSSVGGAGYGYTF	few	-	TRBV27	TRBJ1-2
TGTGCCACCAGCCGTACTGGGACAGGGGCCACTGAAGCTTTCTTT	CATSRTGTGATEAFF	-	TRBD1	TRBV15	TRBJ1-1
TGCGCCAGCAGCTGGGTGGGAAGGGAAGAGACCCAGTACTTC	CASSWVGREETQYF	many	-	TRBV5-1	TRBJ2-5
TGCGCCAGCAGCCAAGATTTGGGCGACTACGAGCAGTACTTC	CASSQDLGDYEQYF	many	-	TRBV4-1	TRBJ2-7
TGTGCCAGCAGTTTAAGGGGGGGTAGCGGGAACCCCTACGAGCAGTACTTC	CASSLRGGSGNPYEQYF	few	TRBD2	TRBV12-3/TRBV12-4	TRBJ2-7
TGTGCCAGCAGCCATATTTGGGAGACCCAGTACTTC	CASSHIWETQYF	-	-	TRBV3-1	TRBJ2-5
TGTGCCAGGACAAACACCATATATTTT	CARTNTIYF	-	-	TRBV7-8	TRBJ1-3
TGTGCCAGCAGCGGGAAGGGGGGGATGAACACCGGGGAGCTGTTTTTT	CASSGKGGMNTGELFF	many	-	TRBV3-1	TRBJ2-2